This TCR beta chain was recorded in a study of T cells in Graves' hyperthyroidism and ophthalmopathy. Study-level results: Prediction of ophthalmopathy progression came a median roughly 6.6 months pre-onset.

This clonotype was detected many times. Its target is unknown. The investigators amplified TCR beta CDR3 regions from RNA transcripts. RT-PCR in the first round (using the HTBI primer set) targeted the TCR CDR3. In TCRdb, the multiplex PCR reads were re-called with MiXCR into one record per CDR3 protein. The table lists 500,000 or so distinct CDR3 sequences, 16% of them singletons, with 25% to 35% in the top ten. Germline V lookup: CDR1 ENHRY, CDR2 SYGVKD. The CDR3 consists of 15 residues. With 2 bases removed from V and 3 bases from J, the gap between germline ends came to 11 bases. Each person with ophthalmopathy scored at least 3 on the Clinical Activity Score, reached NOSPECS grade 4 or higher, and had been ill under 3 months.

The chain carries TRBV10-3 and TRBJ2-4; D not resolved. Sequenced sample: blood. The origin of this receptor is a young woman with Graves' ophthalmopathy. The DNA of the CDR3 is TGTGCCATCAGTGAGGCAGTAGCAGGCAAAAACATTCAGTACTTC. This gives the protein CAISEAVAGKNIQYF.